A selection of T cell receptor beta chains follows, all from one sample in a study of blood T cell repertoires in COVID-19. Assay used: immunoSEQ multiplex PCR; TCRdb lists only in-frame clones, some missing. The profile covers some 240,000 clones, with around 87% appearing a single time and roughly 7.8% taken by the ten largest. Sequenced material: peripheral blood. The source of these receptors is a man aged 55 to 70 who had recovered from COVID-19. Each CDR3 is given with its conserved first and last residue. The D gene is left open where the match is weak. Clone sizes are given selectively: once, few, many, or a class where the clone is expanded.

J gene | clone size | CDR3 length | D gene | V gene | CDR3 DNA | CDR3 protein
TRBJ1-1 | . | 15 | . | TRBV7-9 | TGTGCCAGCAGCTTACAGGGGATAGAGAACACTGAAGCTTTCTTT | CASSLQGIENTEAFF
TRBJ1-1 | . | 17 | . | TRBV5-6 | TGTGCCAGCAGCTCGGAGAGGCAGAGGCGTAAGAGAACTGAAGCTTTCTTT | CASSSERQRRKRTEAFF
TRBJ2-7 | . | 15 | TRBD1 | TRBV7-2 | TGTGCCAGCAGCTCGATACAGGGGGCTTGGTACGAGCAGTACTTC | CASSSIQGAWYEQYF
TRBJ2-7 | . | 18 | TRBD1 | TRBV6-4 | TGTGCCAGCAGTGACTCGCAATCCAAGGACAGGGTATCGTACGAGCAGTACTTC | CASSDSQSKDRVSYEQYF
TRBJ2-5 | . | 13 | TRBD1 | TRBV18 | TGTGCCAGCTCACCGGGACAGGAAGAGACCCAGTACTTC | CASSPGQEETQYF
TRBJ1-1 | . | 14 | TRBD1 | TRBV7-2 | TGTGCCAGCAGCTTAGGACAGGGTAACACTGAAGCTTTCTTT | CASSLGQGNTEAFF
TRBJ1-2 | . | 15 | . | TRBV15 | TGTGCCACCAGCAGAGATCGCCACACAATCTATGGCTACACCTTC | CATSRDRHTIYGYTF
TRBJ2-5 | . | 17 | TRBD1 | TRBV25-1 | TGTGCCAGCAGTGATCGGGGGACAGGGAGGATGGGGGAGACCCAGTACTTC | CASSDRGTGRMGETQYF
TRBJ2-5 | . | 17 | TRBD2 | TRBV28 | TGTGCCAGCAGTTCAAGGACTAGCGGGGGGGCTCGCGAGACCCAGTACTTC | CASSSRTSGGARETQYF
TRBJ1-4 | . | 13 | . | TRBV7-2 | TGTGCCAGCAGCCCAGGGCCGTATGAAAAACTGTTTTTT | CASSPGPYEKLFF
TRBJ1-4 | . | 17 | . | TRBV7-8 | TGTGCCAGCAGCTTGTATCCCAAGGGGGCAACTAATGAAAAACTGTTTTTT | CASSLYPKGATNEKLFF
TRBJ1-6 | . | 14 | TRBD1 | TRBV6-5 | TGTGCCAACGCGGACAGGGGGCTTAGTTCACCCCTCCACTTT | CANADRGLSSPLHF
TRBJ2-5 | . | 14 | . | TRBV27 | TGTGCCAGCAGTTTCCGAGGGACTCACGAGACCCAGTACTTC | CASSFRGTHETQYF
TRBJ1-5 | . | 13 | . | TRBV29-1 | TGCAGCGTTGAAGGGCAGGGTCATGAGCCCCAGCATTTT | CSVEGQGHEPQHF
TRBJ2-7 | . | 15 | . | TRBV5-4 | TGTGCCAGCAGCGGGCCCGGGACTCTATCCTACGAGCAGTACTTC | CASSGPGTLSYEQYF
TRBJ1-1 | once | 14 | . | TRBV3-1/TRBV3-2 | TGTGCCAGCAGCCAAAGGTGGTTAATATCTAGTACTCTCTTT | CASSQRWLISSTLF
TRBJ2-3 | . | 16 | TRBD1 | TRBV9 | TGTGCCAGCAGCGTAGGGGGACAGGGGGTTTCAGATACGCAGTATTTT | CASSVGGQGVSDTQYF
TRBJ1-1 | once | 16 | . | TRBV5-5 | TGTGCCAGCAGCTTGTTTAGTTGGGGTGCGGGCACTGAAGCTTTCTTT | CASSLFSWGAGTEAFF
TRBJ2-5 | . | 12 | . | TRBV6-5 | TGTGCCAGCAGCAGGGCTCAAGAGACCCAGTACTTC | CASSRAQETQYF
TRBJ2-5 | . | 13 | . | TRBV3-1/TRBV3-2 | TGTGCCAGCAGACAAAGGGGGGGTGAGACCCAGTACTTC | CASRQRGGETQYF
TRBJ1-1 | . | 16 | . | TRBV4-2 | TGTGCCAGCAGCCGTCGCACGGTTGAAATGAACACTGAAGCTTTCTTT | CASSRRTVEMNTEAFF
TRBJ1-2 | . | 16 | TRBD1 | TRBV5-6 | TGTGCCAGCAGCATCGATCGACAGGGAAAACGCTATGGCTACACCTTC | CASSIDRQGKRYGYTF
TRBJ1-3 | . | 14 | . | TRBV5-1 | TGCGCCAGCAGCCCCGGACACCTCGGAAACACCATATATTTT | CASSPGHLGNTIYF
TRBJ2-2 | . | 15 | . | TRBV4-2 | TGTGCCAGCAAGGGCATCGGGGGTGGGACCGGGGAGCTGTTTTTT | CASKGIGGGTGELFF
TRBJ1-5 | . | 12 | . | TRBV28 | TGTGCCAGCATCAGGGTCGGTCAGCCCCAGCATTTT | CASIRVGQPQHF